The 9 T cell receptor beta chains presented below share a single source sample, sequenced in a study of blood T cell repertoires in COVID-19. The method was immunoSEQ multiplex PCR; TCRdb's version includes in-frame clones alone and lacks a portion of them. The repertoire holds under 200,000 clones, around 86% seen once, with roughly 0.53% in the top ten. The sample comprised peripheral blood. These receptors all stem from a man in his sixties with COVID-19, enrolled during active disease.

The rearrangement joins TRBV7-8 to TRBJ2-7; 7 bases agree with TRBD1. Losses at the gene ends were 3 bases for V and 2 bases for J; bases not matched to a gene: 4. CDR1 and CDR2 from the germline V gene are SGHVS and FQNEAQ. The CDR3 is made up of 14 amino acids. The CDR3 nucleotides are TGTGCCAGCAGCTTCGACAGGGCTGCCTACGAGCAGTACTTC. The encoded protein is CASSFDRAAYEQYF.

The CDR3 here is CASSTRGTFSYNEQFF. Written as DNA, the CDR3 is TGTGCCAGCAGCACTCGGGGGACCTTCTCCTACAATGAGCAGTTCTTC. V gene TRBV11-1 combines with J gene TRBJ2-1, with D tentatively TRBD2 (6 bases). The germline V and J ends were trimmed by 5 bases and 0 bases, with 14 bases remaining between them. The CDR3 runs 16 residues. The germline CDR1 and CDR2 sequences are SGHAT and FQDESV (reference sequence).

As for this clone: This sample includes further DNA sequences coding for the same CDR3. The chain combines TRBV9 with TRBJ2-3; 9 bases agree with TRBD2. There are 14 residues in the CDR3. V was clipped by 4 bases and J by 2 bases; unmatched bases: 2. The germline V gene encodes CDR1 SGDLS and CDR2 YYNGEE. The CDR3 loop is CASSLGLATDTQYF. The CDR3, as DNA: TGTGCCAGCAGCTTGGGACTAGCCACAGATACGCAGTATTTT.

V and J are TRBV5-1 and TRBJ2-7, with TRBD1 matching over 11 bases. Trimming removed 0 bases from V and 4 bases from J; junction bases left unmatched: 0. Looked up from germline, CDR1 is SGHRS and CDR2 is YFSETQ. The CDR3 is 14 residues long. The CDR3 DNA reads TGCGCCAGCAGCTTGGGGGACAGGGGGTACGAGCAGTACTTC. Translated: CASSLGDRGYEQYF.

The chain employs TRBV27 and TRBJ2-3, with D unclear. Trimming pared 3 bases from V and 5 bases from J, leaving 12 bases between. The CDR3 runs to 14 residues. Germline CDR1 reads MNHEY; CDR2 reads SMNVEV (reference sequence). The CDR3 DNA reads TGTGCCAGCAGTTTGGGCTCCCCTGTAGATACGCAGTATTTT. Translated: CASSLGSPVDTQYF.

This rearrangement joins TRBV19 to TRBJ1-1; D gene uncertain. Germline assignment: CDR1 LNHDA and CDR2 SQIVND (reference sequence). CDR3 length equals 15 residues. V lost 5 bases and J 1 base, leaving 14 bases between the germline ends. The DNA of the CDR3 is TGTGCCAGTAGTCAGTGGCAGGCCGCGAACACTGAAGCTTTCTTT. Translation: CASSQWQAANTEAFF.

The CDR3: CASSQQQGWGAYNSPLHF. For the CDR3, the DNA is TGTGCCAGCAGCCAACAACAGGGTTGGGGTGCCTATAATTCACCCCTCCACTTT. The chain employs TRBV14 and TRBJ1-6; tentative D call: TRBD1 (6 bases). This CDR3 spans 18 amino acids. Germline assignment: CDR1 SGHDN and CDR2 FVKESK. V dropped 2 bases and J dropped 2 bases, with 16 bases sitting between them.

DNA of the CDR3: TGTGCCAGCAGCTTAGGACCCTCCAGGAGTAGGGGCACTGAAGCTTTCTTT. Residues: CASSLGPSRSRGTEAFF. The V call is TRBV7-2, the J call TRBJ1-1, with D perhaps matching TRBD1 (5 bases). V was trimmed by 1 base and J by 4 bases, leaving 19 bases between them. CDR1 SGHTA and CDR2 FQGNSA come from the germline V gene. This CDR3 spans 17 amino acids.

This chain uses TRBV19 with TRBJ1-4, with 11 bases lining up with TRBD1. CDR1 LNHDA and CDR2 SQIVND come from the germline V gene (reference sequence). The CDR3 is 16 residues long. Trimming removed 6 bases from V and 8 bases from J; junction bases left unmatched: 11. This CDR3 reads CASRSRSGQGEEKLFF. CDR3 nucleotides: TGTGCCAGTAGATCTAGATCGGGACAGGGGGAAGAAAAACTGTTTTTT.